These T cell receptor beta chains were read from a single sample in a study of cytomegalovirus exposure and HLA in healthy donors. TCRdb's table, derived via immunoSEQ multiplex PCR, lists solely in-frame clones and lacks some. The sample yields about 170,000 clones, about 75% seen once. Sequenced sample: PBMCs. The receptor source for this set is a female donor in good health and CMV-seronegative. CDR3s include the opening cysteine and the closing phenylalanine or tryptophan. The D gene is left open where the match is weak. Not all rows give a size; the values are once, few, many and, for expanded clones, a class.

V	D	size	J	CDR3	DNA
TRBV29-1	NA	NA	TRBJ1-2	CSVEVPYGYTF	TGCAGCGTCGAGGTCCCTTATGGCTACACCTTC
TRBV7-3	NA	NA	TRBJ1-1	CASSSQAGNMNTEAFF	TGTGCCAGCAGCTCACAGGCGGGGAATATGAACACTGAAGCTTTCTTT
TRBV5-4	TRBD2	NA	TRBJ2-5	CASSGRGGQETQYF	TGTGCCAGCAGCGGGCGGGGGGGCCAAGAGACCCAGTACTTC
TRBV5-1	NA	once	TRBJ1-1	CASSRERAPGETEAFF	TGCGCCAGCAGCAGGGAACGGGCCCCGGGGGAAACTGAAGCTTTCTTT
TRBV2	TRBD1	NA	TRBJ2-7	CASSLGQVTYEQYF	TGTGCCAGCAGTTTGGGACAGGTAACCTACGAGCAGTACTTC
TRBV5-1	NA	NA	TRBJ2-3	CASSLDFPDTQYF	TGCGCCAGCAGCTTGGACTTTCCAGATACGCAGTATTTT
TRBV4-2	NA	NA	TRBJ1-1	CASSQDESGGGTEAFF	TGTGCCAGCAGCCAAGATGAATCGGGGGGCGGCACTGAAGCTTTCTTT
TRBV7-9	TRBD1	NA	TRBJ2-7	CASSTSGQGYEQYF	TGTGCCAGCAGTACATCGGGACAGGGCTACGAGCAGTACTTC
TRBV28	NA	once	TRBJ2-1	CASSFSTGTYNEQFF	TGTGCCAGCAGTTTCTCGACAGGAACCTACAATGAGCAGTTCTTC
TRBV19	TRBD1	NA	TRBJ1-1	CASSTPRTGHTEAFF	TGTGCCAGTAGTACCCCAAGGACAGGGCACACTGAAGCTTTCTTT
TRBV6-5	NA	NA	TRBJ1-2	CASRVQGGYGYTF	TGTGCCAGCAGAGTACAGGGTGGCTATGGCTACACCTTC
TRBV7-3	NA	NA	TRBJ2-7	CASSLGTYPIYEQYF	TGTGCCAGCAGCTTAGGGACATACCCAATCTACGAGCAGTACTTC
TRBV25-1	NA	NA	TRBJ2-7	CASSEYSYEQYF	TGTGCCAGCAGTGAATACAGCTACGAGCAGTACTTC
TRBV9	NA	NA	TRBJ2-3	CASSVDVATDTQYF	TGTGCCAGCAGCGTAGATGTGGCAACAGATACGCAGTATTTT
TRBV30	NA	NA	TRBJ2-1	CAWDNNRVSYNEQFF	TGTGCCTGGGATAATAATCGGGTCTCCTACAATGAGCAGTTCTTC
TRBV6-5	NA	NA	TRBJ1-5	CASSYSSYQPQHF	TGTGCCAGCAGTTACTCGAGCTATCAGCCCCAGCATTTT
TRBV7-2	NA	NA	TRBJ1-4	CASSLNGSGEKLFF	TGTGCCAGCAGCTTGAACGGGAGCGGTGAAAAACTGTTTTTT
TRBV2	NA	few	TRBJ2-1	CASRAGQGGVWDEQFF	TGTGCCAGCAGGGCAGGACAGGGAGGGGTGTGGGATGAGCAGTTCTTC
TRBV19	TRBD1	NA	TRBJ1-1	CASSILGQGLNTEAFF	TGTGCCAGTAGTATATTGGGACAGGGCCTGAACACTGAAGCTTTCTTT
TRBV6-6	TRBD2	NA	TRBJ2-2	CASSTRAGGVTGELFF	TGTGCCAGCAGTACCCGAGCGGGAGGGGTCACCGGGGAGCTGTTTTTT
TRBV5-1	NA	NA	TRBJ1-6	CASSLEIKGLESPLHF	TGCGCCAGCAGCTTGGAGATCAAGGGGCTGGAATCACCCCTCCACTTT
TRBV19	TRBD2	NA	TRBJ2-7	CASSGLAGGYEQYF	TGTGCCAGTAGTGGGCTAGCGGGAGGCTACGAGCAGTACTTC
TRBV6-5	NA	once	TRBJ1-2	CASSAREGEYYGYTF	TGTGCCAGCAGTGCCAGGGAGGGGGAATACTATGGCTACACCTTC
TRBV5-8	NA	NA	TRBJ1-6	CASSLVFNMSPLHF	TGTGCCAGCAGCTTGGTGTTTAATATGTCACCCCTCCACTTT